One TCR beta chain is described in this entry. Germline V CDR1 and CDR2: SGHRS, YFSETQ. The CDR3 extends over 15 amino acids. The V end lost 4 bases, the J end lost 7 bases, and 17 bases lay between the germline ends. Clones were read by immunoSEQ multiplex PCR, and TCRdb kept only the in-frame ones, dropping some. Of about 88,000 clones listed, roughly 90% were seen once; the top ten hold roughly 0.25%. This sample is part of a study of technical replicates of blood from a handful of donors. Sequenced: T cells isolated from PBMCs. This TCR was recovered from a human donor in good health. This chain links TRBV5-1 with TRBJ1-4; D possibly corresponds to TRBD1 (6 bases). Here the CDR3 DNA reads TGCGCCAGCAGCGCGGCACAGGGAGTGGCTGAAAAACTGTTTTTT. Protein: CASSAAQGVAEKLFF.